One and the same sample provided the 28 T cell receptor beta chains below, sequenced in a study of CD8+ T cells in alopecia areata. RNA extraction was followed by reverse transcription into cDNA, which acted as the sequencing template. Clones were read by immunoSEQ multiplex PCR, and TCRdb kept only the in-frame ones, dropping some. Of about 210,000 clones listed, roughly 64% are singletons. Stated treatment: oral pan-JAK inhibitor, 5-10 mg twice daily. The specimen was CD4+ T cells sorted from blood, collected at week 4, from a patient treated with tofacitinib. These receptor sequences come from a human donor with alopecia areata.

About this clone itself: Other DNA sequences in the sample encode the same CDR3. This CDR3 is CASSQALRTYEQYF. Written as DNA, the CDR3 is TGTGCCAGCAGCCAAGCTTTGAGAACCTACGAGCAGTACTTC. The genes are TRBV4-2 and TRBJ2-7, with unresolved D. Germline loops: CDR1 LGHNA, CDR2 YNFKEQ. The CDR3 has 14 residues. Trimming left V 1 base short and J 2 bases short, with 9 bases between.

The rearrangement links TRBV5-1 to TRBJ2-2; 8 nucleotides align to TRBD2. Looked up from germline, CDR1 is SGHRS and CDR2 is YFSETQ. CDR3 length: 15 residues. With 4 bases clipped from V and 6 bases from J, the junction kept 8 bases outside the gene matches. The CDR3 spells CASSPRSGGPGELFF. The DNA of the CDR3 is TGCGCCAGCAGCCCACGAAGCGGGGGCCCCGGGGAGCTGTTTTTT.

Notes on this clone: At one of its ends the junction is not consistent with the germline gene, which may arise from a read error. The chain links TRBV7-7 to TRBJ1-1; the D gene is possibly TRBD1 (5 bases). Germline assignment: CDR1 SSHAT and CDR2 FNYEAQ (reference sequence). The CDR3 is made up of 15 amino acids. CDR3 loop: CASSRPTGGFTEAFF. CDR3 nucleotide sequence: TGTGCTAGCAGCCGCCCGACCGGGGGGTTCACTGAAGCTTTCTTT.

Comment on this clone: The same CDR3 arises from other DNA sequences in this sample as well. The CDR3 DNA follows: TGTGCCAGCAGCTCTCAAGAGACCCAGTACTTC. Protein: CASSSQETQYF. V gene TRBV7-2 combines with J gene TRBJ2-5; the D is unclear. This CDR3 contains 11 residues. Trimming pared 4 bases from V and 2 bases from J, leaving 2 bases between. From germline, CDR1 is SGHTA and CDR2 FQGNSA.

This clone came up a few times. This chain uses TRBV4-2 with TRBJ2-7, with 9 bases lining up with TRBD2. Germline CDR1 reads LGHNA; CDR2 reads YNFKEQ. The CDR3 has 15 amino acids. The V gene end was trimmed by 3 bases and the J gene end by 3 bases; junction bases not matched to a gene: 6. The CDR3 is CASSQSGGQDYEQYF. DNA of the CDR3: TGTGCCAGCAGCCAGAGCGGGGGGCAAGACTACGAGCAGTACTTC.

The table lists this clone with a few counts. The rearrangement links TRBV7-3 to TRBJ2-6; D is unresolved. From germline, CDR1 is SGHTA and CDR2 FQGTGA. The V gene lost 2 bases and the J gene lost 11 bases, with 13 bases spanning the gap. The CDR3 loop spans 14 amino acids. The CDR3 sequence is CASSLSGRSHVLTF. The DNA for the CDR3 is TGTGCCAGCAGCTTATCAGGCAGAAGCCACGTCCTGACTTTC.

The rearrangement joins TRBV27 to TRBJ1-2, with D possibly TRBD1 on 6 matching bases. CDR1 is MNHEY, CDR2 SMNVEV, per germline (reference sequence). Trimming took off 8 bases at V and 4 bases at J, with 23 bases between the two ends. The CDR3 extends over 16 amino acids. CDR3 DNA sequence: TGTGCCAGCCGGATTCATTACAGGGCGATGGGCTATGGCTACACCTTC. This codes for CASRIHYRAMGYGYTF.

The J gene is TRBJ1-6, the V gene TRBV7-2; 10 nucleotides align to TRBD1. V trimming: 4 bases; J trimming: 8 bases; junction bases outside the gene matches: 5. The germline gives CDR1 SGHTA, CDR2 FQGNSA. This CDR3 has 15 amino acids. Here the CDR3 DNA reads TGTGCCAGCAGCTCCCCGGACAGGGGGGATTCACCCCTCCACTTT. It translates to CASSSPDRGDSPLHF.

This clone was detected once. The rearrangement links TRBV30 to TRBJ1-2, with 7 nucleotides matching TRBD1. J was trimmed by 8 bases and V by 5 bases; bases with no gene match: 5. Germline loops: CDR1 GTSNPN, CDR2 SVGIG (reference sequence). The CDR3 extends over 11 amino acids. The CDR3 reads CAWGKGAGYTF. The CDR3 DNA follows: TGTGCCTGGGGGAAGGGGGCCGGCTACACCTTC.

The chain couples TRBV5-1 to TRBJ1-4, with TRBD1 matching 7 bases. This CDR3 comprises 14 residues. Germline loops: CDR1 SGHRS, CDR2 YFSETQ. The V gene end was trimmed by 0 bases and the J gene end by 8 bases; junction bases not matched to a gene: 4. The CDR3 loop is CASSLEGGAEKLFF. The DNA for the CDR3 is TGCGCCAGCAGCTTGGAAGGGGGCGCGGAAAAACTGTTTTTT.

This clone was observed a few times. The rearrangement joins TRBV11-1 to TRBJ2-5; 7 nucleotides line up with TRBD1. Germline-derived CDR1 and CDR2 are SGHAT and FQDESV (reference sequence). J lost 5 bases, V lost 5 bases, and 14 bases had no gene match. CDR3 length: 16 amino acids. CDR3 amino acids: CASSHVQQGLGETQYF. The CDR3 region has the DNA TGTGCCAGCAGCCATGTACAACAGGGGCTCGGGGAGACCCAGTACTTC.

The CDR3 DNA sequence: TGTGCCAGCGAAGGTGTCTATGGCTACACCTTC. Protein: CASEGVYGYTF. J is TRBJ1-2 and V is TRBV6-6, with D hard to call. The CDR3 covers 11 residues. The V end was cut by 8 bases, the J end by 4 bases, with 8 bases between. Per the germline V gene, CDR1 is MNHNY and CDR2 is SVGAGI (reference sequence).

This clone was counted only a few times. This sequence joins TRBV27 and TRBJ2-2; possibly TRBD2 for D (6 bases). Germline V gene lookup returns CDR1 MNHEY and CDR2 SMNVEV (reference sequence). Deletions cut 3 bases from V and 5 bases from J, with 13 bases between. CDR3 length equals 15 residues. The CDR3 DNA is TGTGCCAGCAGTTTCCCAGGGCGGGGAACCGGGGAGCTGTTTTTT. As protein: CASSFPGRGTGELFF.

V usage is TRBV4-2 and J usage is TRBJ2-7; D might be TRBD2 (5 bases). V lost 5 bases and J lost 4, with 18 bases in between. Germline-derived CDR1 and CDR2 are LGHNA and YNFKEQ. CDR3 length equals 15 residues. The DNA of the CDR3 is TGTGCCAGCAGCGTAACTAGTAACGGGCTGTACGAGCAGTACTTC. Amino acids: CASSVTSNGLYEQYF.

The chain recombines TRBV2 with TRBJ2-4; perhaps TRBD2 as D (6 bases). Germline loops: CDR1 SNHLY, CDR2 FYNNEI. V shed 5 bases and J shed 6 bases, with 11 bases lying between them. This CDR3 has 13 residues. As DNA, the CDR3 is TGTGCCAGCAGTACGGGGGAACCAAACATTCAGTACTTC. Translated: CASSTGEPNIQYF.

The chain joins TRBV7-2 to TRBJ2-7; 9 bases are shared with TRBD2. CDR1 is SGHTA and CDR2 is FQGNSA in the germline V gene. Trimming took 0 bases from V and 2 from J; bases not matched to a gene: 2. The CDR3 length is 15 residues. CDR3 residues: CASSLALAGTYEQYF. The DNA of the CDR3 is TGTGCCAGCAGCTTAGCGCTAGCGGGGACCTACGAGCAGTACTTC.

The rearrangement joins TRBV29-1 to TRBJ2-3; the D is unclear. The ends were cut back, 4 bases at V and 5 bases at J, with 16 bases in the middle. This CDR3 spans 14 amino acids. Germline values: CDR1 SQVTM, CDR2 ANQGSEA. CDR3 sequence reads: CSVGDAVIGDTQYF. CDR3 sequence (DNA): TGCAGCGTTGGAGATGCGGTCATTGGAGATACGCAGTATTTT.

This clone was picked up a small number of times. The genes are TRBV6-1 and TRBJ1-5, with D unclear. The CDR3 length is 14 residues. CDR1 and CDR2 from the germline V gene are MNHNS and SASEGT. The V end lost 7 bases, the J end lost 0 bases, and 10 bases lay between the germline ends. For the CDR3, the DNA is TGTGCCAGCATGGTGGGAGATAGCAATCAGCCCCAGCATTTT. Amino acid sequence: CASMVGDSNQPQHF.

Concerning this clone itself: At one of its ends the junction is not consistent with the germline gene, which may arise from a read error. CDR3: CASSRGTGIVETQYF. As DNA, the CDR3 is TGTGCTAGCAGCCGTGGGACAGGGATCGTCGAGACCCAGTACTTC. The chain joins TRBV7-7 to TRBJ2-5; 9 nucleotides line up with TRBD1. Germline V gene data show CDR1 as SSHAT and CDR2 as FNYEAQ (reference sequence). The CDR3 has 15 residues.

The J gene is TRBJ1-2, the V gene TRBV7-9; a possible D gene is TRBD1 (6 bases). The germline V and J ends were trimmed by 5 bases and 2 bases, with 15 bases remaining between them. The CDR3 is 15 residues long. Germline V gives CDR1 SEHNR, CDR2 FQNEAQ (reference sequence). In DNA, the CDR3 is TGTGCCAGCAGCCCACAGGGATCGCCGAACTATGGCTACACCTTC. This sequence encodes CASSPQGSPNYGYTF. Drawing the rest from reference TRBV7-9 and TRBJ1-2, the complete variable domain is DTGVSQNPRHKITKRGQNVTFRCDPISEHNRLYWYRQTLGQGPEFLTYFQNEAQLEKSRLLSDRFSAERPKGSFSTLEIQRTEQGDSAMYLCASSPQGSPNYGYTFGSGTRLTVV.

DNA for the CDR3: TGTGCCAGCAGCCCGGGATCCAACACCATATATTTT. Translation gives CASSPGSNTIYF. The gene calls are TRBV11-2 and TRBJ1-3; D uncertain. This CDR3 comprises 12 residues. With 5 bases removed from V and 7 bases from J, the gap between germline ends came to 9 bases. Germline V gene data show CDR1 as SGHAT and CDR2 as FQNNGV. Filled out from reference TRBV11-2 and TRBJ1-3, the complete variable domain reads EAGVAQSPRYKIIEKRQSVAFWCNPISGHATLYWYQQILGQGPKLLIQFQNNGVVDDSQLPKDRFSAERLKGVDSTLKIQPAKLEDSAVYLCASSPGSNTIYFGEGSWLTVV.

The chain links TRBV6-5 to TRBJ1-2, with D perhaps matching TRBD1 (5 bases). This CDR3 spans 15 amino acids. The germline V gene encodes CDR1 MNHEY and CDR2 SVGAGI. V gave up 6 bases and J gave up 4 bases, with 18 bases separating them. In DNA, the CDR3 is TGTGCCAGCAGCTTACCAGGACACGGCGTCTATGGCTACACCTTC. Residues: CASSLPGHGVYGYTF.

The chain recombines TRBV5-1 with TRBJ1-6; 8 positions match TRBD1. Germline lookup yields CDR1 SGHRS and CDR2 YFSETQ. The CDR3 runs 13 residues. V shed 5 bases and J 8 bases; nucleotides not matched to a gene: 3. The CDR3 spells CASRGTGDSPLHF. CDR3 DNA sequence: TGCGCCAGCAGGGGGACAGGCGATTCACCCCTCCACTTT. Full variable domain (outside the CDR3, taken from reference TRBV5-1 and TRBJ1-6): KAGVTQTPRYLIKTRGQQVTLSCSPISGHRSVSWYQQTPGQGLQFLFEYFSETQRNKGNFPGRFSGRQFSNSRSEMNVSTLELGDSALYLCASRGTGDSPLHFGNGTRLTVT.

The sample holds a few counts of this clone. This chain joins TRBV14 and TRBJ1-5; D remains unclear. The CDR3 is 10 residues long. Trimming pared 9 bases from V and 0 bases from J, leaving 0 bases between. Germline V lookup: CDR1 SGHDN, CDR2 FVKESK. The CDR3 sequence: CASSNQPQHF. The CDR3 coding sequence is TGTGCCAGTAGCAATCAGCCCCAGCATTTT.

The V call is TRBV9, the J call TRBJ2-5; D may be TRBD1 or TRBD2 (5 bases each). Trimming took 4 bases from V and 3 from J, leaving 13 bases between them. The CDR3 length is 14 residues. Germline V gene sequence: CDR1 SGDLS, CDR2 YYNGEE. CDR3 DNA sequence: TGTGCCAGCAGCTCGGGACCCGCTAAAGAGACCCAGTACTTC. Translating it yields CASSSGPAKETQYF.

The chain carries TRBV7-9 and TRBJ2-7; a possible D gene is TRBD2 (5 bases). The germline V gene has CDR1 SEHNR and CDR2 FQNEAQ (reference sequence). CDR3 length equals 15 residues. V was shortened by 1 base and J by 2 bases, with 12 bases between the two germline ends. The CDR3 here is CASSLVGIPAYEQYF. In DNA form, the CDR3 reads TGTGCCAGCAGCTTAGTCGGGATTCCTGCCTACGAGCAGTACTTC.

J is TRBJ1-1 and V is TRBV25-1; no firm D call. Trimming shortened V by 4 bases and J by 0 bases, and 6 bases separated the two germline ends. CDR3 length: 13 residues. Germline V lookup: CDR1 MGHDK, CDR2 SYGVNS. CDR3: CASSATMNTEAFF. The CDR3 DNA sequence: TGTGCCAGCAGTGCCACAATGAACACTGAAGCTTTCTTT.

In its sample, this clone was seen a few times. The chain employs TRBV29-1 and TRBJ2-3, with D uncertain. This CDR3 spans 11 amino acids. The V and J ends lost 4 bases and 5 bases respectively, with 7 bases between them. Germline-derived CDR1 and CDR2 are SQVTM and ANQGSEA. The CDR3 is CSVAARDTQYF. The CDR3 DNA follows: TGCAGCGTTGCGGCCAGAGATACGCAGTATTTT.